The 10 T cell receptor beta chains below come from one sample, sequenced in a study of control samples from healthy donors and cancer patients. Sequencing was performed with immunoSEQ multiplex PCR; in TCRdb, only in-frame clones are kept and a portion is missing. Of 200,000 to 250,000 clones in the sample, 90% to 95% were seen once. The sample consisted of blood. Receptors were obtained from a man over 45 in good health.

The gene calls are TRBV7-8 and TRBJ1-1, with D possibly TRBD1 on 5 matching bases. The CDR3 has 15 amino acids. Trimming cost V 4 bases and J 3 bases, with 15 bases left between them. Germline V lookup: CDR1 SGHVS, CDR2 FQNEAQ. The CDR3 DNA is TGTGCCAGCAGCTACTTCGGGGGGACGGACACTGAAGCTTTCTTT. Protein: CASSYFGGTDTEAFF.

The chain has TRBV7-6 and TRBJ2-2; 8 positions agree with TRBD2. The germline gives CDR1 SGHVS, CDR2 FNYEAQ. The CDR3 extends over 17 amino acids. Trimming cost V 3 bases and J 2 bases; bases outside gene matches: 8. CDR3 in amino acids: CASSFLSGGRNTGELFF. CDR3 coding DNA: TGTGCCAGCAGCTTTCTATCGGGGGGGCGAAACACCGGGGAGCTGTTTTTT.

The J gene is TRBJ2-6, the V gene TRBV3-1 (or the pseudogene TRBV3-2); 7 nucleotides line up with TRBD1. Germline lookup yields CDR1 LGHDT and CDR2 YNNKEL (reference sequence). Trimming took 3 bases from V and 2 from J; bases not matched to a gene: 4. The CDR3 sequence is 16 residues long. The CDR3 DNA reads as TGTGCCAGCAGCCACCACGGACAGGCTGGGGCCAACGTCCTGACTTTC. Its translation is CASSHHGQAGANVLTF.

This clone has only one observation. The chain is built from TRBV9 and TRBJ1-2; no clear D gene. Per germline, CDR1 SGDLS and CDR2 YYNGEE. Trimming shortened V by 0 bases and J by 5 bases, and 5 bases separated the two germline ends. This CDR3 is built from 12 residues. CDR3 residues: CASSVAGYGYTF. The CDR3 DNA reads TGTGCCAGCAGCGTAGCGGGATATGGCTACACCTTC.

Turning to this clone: This specimen includes other DNA sequences encoding the same CDR3. In DNA, the CDR3 is TGTGCCAGCAGCCCGGACAGGGGCTCCTACAATGAGCAGTTCTTC. It yields the protein CASSPDRGSYNEQFF. The chain has TRBV3-1 (or the pseudogene TRBV3-2) and TRBJ2-1, with TRBD1 identical over 9 bases. This CDR3 spans 15 amino acids. The ends lost 4 bases at V and 0 bases at J; junction bases unmatched: 1. Germline V CDR1 and CDR2: LGHDT, YNNKEL (reference sequence).

The genes are TRBV9 and TRBJ2-5, with 10 bases identical to TRBD2. CDR1 and CDR2 (germline): SGDLS, YYNGEE. Trimming took 4 bases from V and 1 from J; bases not matched to a gene: 4. This CDR3 contains 15 residues. CDR3 in amino acids: CASSKSSGGQETQYF. DNA for the CDR3: TGTGCCAGCAGCAAGTCTAGCGGGGGCCAAGAGACCCAGTACTTC.

V is TRBV15 and J is TRBJ2-7, with D possibly being TRBD1 (5 bases). From germline, CDR1 is LNHNV and CDR2 YYDKDF (reference sequence). The ends were cut back, 1 base at V and 1 base at J, with 11 bases in the middle. The CDR3 extends over 15 amino acids. The CDR3: CATSRGQGFSYEQYF. As DNA, the CDR3 is TGTGCCACCAGCAGAGGCCAGGGCTTTTCCTACGAGCAGTACTTC.

The chain recombines TRBV18 with TRBJ2-3; 7 bases agree with TRBD2. The CDR3 extends over 16 amino acids. The trim removed 1 base at V and 2 bases at J, leaving 6 bases unmatched. CDR1 and CDR2 from the germline V gene are KGHSH and LQKENI. CDR3 loop: CASSPQGAGTTDTQYF. The CDR3, as DNA: TGTGCCAGCTCACCACAGGGAGCGGGGACCACAGATACGCAGTATTTT. Together with reference TRBV18 and TRBJ2-3, the CDR3 gives the full variable domain: NAGVMQNPRHLVRRRGQEARLRCSPMKGHSHVYWYRQLPEEGLKFMVYLQKENIIDESGMPKERFSAEFPKEGPSILRIQQVVRGDSAAYFCASSPQGAGTTDTQYFGPGTRLTVL.

The V call is TRBV24-1, the J call TRBJ2-3; D is perhaps TRBD1 or TRBD2 (5 bases each). This CDR3 comprises 16 residues. Germline V lookup: CDR1 KGHDR, CDR2 SFDVKD. Between the trimmed V and J ends, which lost 3 bases and 0 bases, there was a span of 12 bases. The CDR3 is CATSDPGTPSTDTQYF. Written as DNA, the CDR3 is TGTGCCACCAGTGATCCAGGGACCCCTAGCACAGATACGCAGTATTTT.

The genes are TRBV30 and TRBJ2-3; 11 bases are a match to TRBD2. The CDR3 extends over 14 amino acids. J lost 3 bases, V lost 3 bases, and 2 bases had no gene match. Germline V gene sequence: CDR1 GTSNPN, CDR2 SVGIG (reference sequence). In nucleotides, the CDR3 is TGTGCCTGGAGCGCTAGCGGGGGGACAGATACGCAGTATTTT. It specifies CAWSASGGTDTQYF.